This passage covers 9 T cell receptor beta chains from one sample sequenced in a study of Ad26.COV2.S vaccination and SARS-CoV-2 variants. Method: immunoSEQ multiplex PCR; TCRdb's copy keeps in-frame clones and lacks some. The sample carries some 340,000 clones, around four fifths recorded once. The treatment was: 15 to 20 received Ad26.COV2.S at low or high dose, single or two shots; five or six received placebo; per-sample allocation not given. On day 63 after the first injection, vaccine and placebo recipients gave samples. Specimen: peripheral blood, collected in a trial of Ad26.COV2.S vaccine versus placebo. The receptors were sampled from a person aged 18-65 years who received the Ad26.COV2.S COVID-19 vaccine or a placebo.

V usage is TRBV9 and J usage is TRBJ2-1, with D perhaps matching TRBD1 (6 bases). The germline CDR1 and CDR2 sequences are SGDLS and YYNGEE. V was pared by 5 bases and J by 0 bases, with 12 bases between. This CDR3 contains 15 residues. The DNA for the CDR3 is TGTGCCAGCAGGCGCGGACAGCACTCCTACAATGAGCAGTTCTTC. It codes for CASRRGQHSYNEQFF.

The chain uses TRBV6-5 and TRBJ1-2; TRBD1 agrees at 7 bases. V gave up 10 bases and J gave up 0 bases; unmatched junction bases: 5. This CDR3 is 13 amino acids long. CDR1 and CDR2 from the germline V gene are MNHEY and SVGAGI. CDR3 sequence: CATKGASNYGYTF. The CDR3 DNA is TGTGCCACCAAGGGGGCCTCTAACTATGGCTACACCTTC.

The CDR3 is CASSLRWGWTYEQYF. Here the CDR3 DNA reads TGTGCCAGCAGCCTACGGTGGGGTTGGACGTACGAGCAGTACTTC. The chain combines TRBV5-6 with TRBJ2-7; D gene uncertain. The germline V gene has CDR1 SGHDT and CDR2 YYEEEE. The CDR3 covers 15 residues. V was trimmed by 4 bases and J by 4 bases, leaving 18 bases between them.

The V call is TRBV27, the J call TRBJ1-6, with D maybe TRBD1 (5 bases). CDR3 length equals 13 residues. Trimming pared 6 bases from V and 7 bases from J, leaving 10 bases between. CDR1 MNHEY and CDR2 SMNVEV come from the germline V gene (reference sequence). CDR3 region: CASSRDRNSPLHF. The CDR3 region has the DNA TGTGCCAGCAGCCGAGACAGAAATTCACCCCTCCACTTT.

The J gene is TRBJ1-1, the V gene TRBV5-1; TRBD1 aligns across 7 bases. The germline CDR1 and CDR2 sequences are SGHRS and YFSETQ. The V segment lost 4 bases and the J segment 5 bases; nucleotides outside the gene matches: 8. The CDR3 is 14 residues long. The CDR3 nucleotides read TGCGCCAGCAGCGCCTTATACAGGGGAACTGAAGCTTTCTTT. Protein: CASSALYRGTEAFF.

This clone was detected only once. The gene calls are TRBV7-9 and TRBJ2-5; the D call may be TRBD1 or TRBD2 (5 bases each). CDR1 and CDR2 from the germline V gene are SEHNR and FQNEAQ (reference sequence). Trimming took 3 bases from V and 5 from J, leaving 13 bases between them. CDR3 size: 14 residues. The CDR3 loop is CASSLGDAGETQYF. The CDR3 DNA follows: TGTGCCAGCAGCTTGGGGGACGCCGGGGAGACCCAGTACTTC.

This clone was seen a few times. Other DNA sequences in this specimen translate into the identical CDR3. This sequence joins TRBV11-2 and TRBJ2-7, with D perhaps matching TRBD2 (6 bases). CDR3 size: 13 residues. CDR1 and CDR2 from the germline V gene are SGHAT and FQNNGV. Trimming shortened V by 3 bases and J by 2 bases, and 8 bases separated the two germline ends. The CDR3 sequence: CASSLGTPYEQYF. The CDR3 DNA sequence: TGTGCCAGCAGCTTGGGGACTCCCTACGAGCAGTACTTC.

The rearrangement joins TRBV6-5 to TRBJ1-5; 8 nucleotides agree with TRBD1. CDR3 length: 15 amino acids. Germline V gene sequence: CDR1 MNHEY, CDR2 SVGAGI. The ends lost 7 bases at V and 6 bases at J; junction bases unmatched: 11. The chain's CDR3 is CASTHPDRAVQPQHF. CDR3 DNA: TGTGCCAGCACCCACCCGGACAGGGCCGTTCAGCCCCAGCATTTT.

CDR3 DNA: TGTGCCAGCAGCACCCCTCAGGGCCTTAAAGAGACCCAGTACTTC. This translates into CASSTPQGLKETQYF. The chain uses TRBV5-4 and TRBJ2-5, with a tentative D call TRBD1 (5 bases). V was cut by 4 bases and J by 3 bases, with 16 bases left in between. The germline gives CDR1 SGHNT, CDR2 YYREEE (reference sequence). The CDR3 sequence is 15 residues long.